A selection of T cell receptor beta chains follows, all from one sample in a study of siplizumab effects on memory and regulatory T cells. Measured with immunoSEQ multiplex PCR; TCRdb has only the in-frame clones, and not every one. The sample includes approximately 50,000 clones, roughly 92% of them seen just once. The sample was CD8+ T cells sorted from blood. The receptor set was obtained from a human donor in good health. The CDR3 runs from the conserved cysteine through the conserved F or W. D genes are given only for firm matches. Clone sizes are given selectively: once, few, many, or a class where the clone is expanded.

>TRBV7-3|TRBD2|TRBJ2-1|NA
CASSPPRRREKRSSYNEQFF
TGTGCCAGCAGCCCTCCTAGGAGGCGGGAGAAGCGAAGCTCCTACAATGAGCAGTTCTTC
>TRBV13|TRBD1|TRBJ1-1|NA
CASSPQIGGTGSAFF
TGTGCCAGCAGCCCCCAAATTGGCGGGACAGGTTCAGCTTTCTTT
>TRBV28|TRBD2|TRBJ2-1|NA
CASSSAGVEEEQFF
TGTGCCAGCAGCTCAGCGGGAGTAGAGGAGGAGCAGTTCTTC
>TRBV21-1|NA|TRBJ2-7|NA
CVQPWGPSREQYF
TGTGTCCAGCCCTGGGGCCCCTCCCGAGAGCAGTACTTC
>TRBV5-4|NA|TRBJ1-2|NA
CASSLRGGYTF
TGTGCCAGCAGCCTCCGAGGTGGCTACACCTTC
>TRBV9|TRBD1|TRBJ2-1|NA
CASSVNSRDREFDEQFF
TGTGCCAGCAGCGTAAACTCCCGGGACAGGGAGTTCGATGAGCAGTTCTTC
>TRBV4-1|NA|TRBJ1-2|NA
CASSQLRGQGYTF
TGCGCCAGCAGCCAACTTAGGGGTCAGGGCTACACCTTC
>TRBV7-9|NA|TRBJ2-7|NA
CASSSSGTVSYEQYF
TGTGCCAGCAGCTCCTCCGGGACCGTCTCCTACGAGCAGTACTTC
>TRBV13|TRBD2|TRBJ2-1|NA
CASSGLAGGDFFF
TGTGCCAGCAGCGGGCTAGCGGGAGGAGATTTCTTCTTC
>TRBV19|NA|TRBJ2-7|NA
CASSPGDAPYEQYF
TGTGCCAGTAGCCCAGGGGACGCTCCCTACGAGCAGTACTTC
>TRBV7-6|TRBD1|TRBJ1-1|once
CASSPEQGSSTEAFF
TGTGCCAGCAGCCCCGAACAGGGGAGTAGCACTGAAGCTTTCTTT
>TRBV13|NA|TRBJ2-7|NA
CASSFRSPGLASYEQYF
TGTGCCAGCAGCTTTAGATCGCCCGGACTCGCAAGCTACGAGCAGTACTTC
>TRBV19|TRBD1|TRBJ1-5|NA
CATLGAEGPQGVGLYSNQPQHF
TGTGCCACCCTTGGGGCAGAGGGCCCGCAGGGGGTAGGTTTATATAGCAATCAGCCCCAGCATTTT
>TRBV2|NA|TRBJ2-1|NA
CASTSREQFF
TGTGCCAGCACGAGTAGAGAGCAGTTCTTC
>TRBV7-3|NA|TRBJ2-2|NA
CASSSRVDGELFF
TGTGCCAGCAGCTCTAGGGTTGACGGGGAGCTGTTTTTT
>TRBV9|TRBD2|TRBJ2-5|few
CASALTSGSIETQYF
TGTGCCTCGGCCTTGACTAGCGGGAGTATAGAGACCCAGTACTTC
>TRBV5-1|NA|TRBJ1-5|NA
CASSLDGVNSNQPQHF
TGCGCCAGCAGCTTGGATGGTGTAAATAGCAATCAGCCCCAGCATTTT
>TRBV5-1|TRBD1|TRBJ1-1|NA
CASSGLDRDWAEAFF
TGCGCCAGCAGCGGTTTGGACAGGGATTGGGCTGAAGCTTTCTTT
>TRBV28|NA|TRBJ2-1|NA
CASSIWGSDNEQFF
TGTGCCAGCAGCATATGGGGGAGCGACAATGAGCAGTTCTTC
>TRBV7-8|NA|TRBJ2-7|NA
CASSPVEIQWSSYEQYF
TGTGCCAGCAGCCCAGTAGAGATACAGTGGAGCTCCTACGAGCAGTACTTC
>TRBV27|NA|TRBJ1-1|NA
CASSSGFEAFF
TGTGCCAGCAGTTCGGGGTTTGAAGCTTTCTTT
>TRBV7-3|TRBD2|TRBJ2-1|NA
CASSPTSGRATYNEQFF
TGTGCCAGCAGCCCTACTAGCGGGAGAGCAACCTACAATGAGCAGTTCTTC
>TRBV6-1|NA|TRBJ2-3|NA
CASSESRGYTQYF
TGTGCCAGCAGTGAATCTAGGGGGTATACGCAGTATTTT